Listed below are T cell receptor beta chains from one sample, sequenced in a study of blood T cell repertoires in COVID-19. The table came from immunoSEQ multiplex PCR; TCRdb's copy has only in-frame clones and leaves some out. The sample carries 40,000 to 65,000 clones, roughly 86% recorded once. The sequencing input was peripheral blood. The origin of the receptors is a man in his 70s with active COVID-19. CDR3s include the opening cysteine and the closing phenylalanine or tryptophan. D genes are given only for firm matches. Only part of the rows carry a size: once, few, many, or a class if the clone is expanded.

J gene,D gene,clone size,V gene,CDR3 protein,CDR3 DNA
TRBJ1-4,TRBD1,-,TRBV13,CASRRQGTEKLFF,TGTGCCAGCAGACGACAGGGAACCGAAAAACTGTTTTTT
TRBJ1-2,-,once,TRBV11-1,CASSLSGTTGYGYTF,TGTGCCAGCAGCCTTTCCGGGACAACCGGCTATGGCTACACCTTC
TRBJ2-1,TRBD1,-,TRBV30,CAWSGGTGTGSYNEQFF,TGTGCCTGGAGTGGGGGGACCGGGACAGGGTCCTACAATGAGCAGTTCTTC
TRBJ2-3,TRBD2,-,TRBV7-9,CASSLLNGLADTQYF,TGTGCCAGCAGCCTACTGAATGGACTAGCTGATACGCAGTATTTT
TRBJ2-3,-,-,TRBV14,CASSQGDYRTDTQYF,TGTGCCAGCAGCCAAGGAGACTACCGCACAGATACGCAGTATTTT
TRBJ1-1,-,-,TRBV12-3/TRBV12-4,CASSLGKGTEAFF,TGTGCCAGCAGTTTAGGGAAGGGGACTGAAGCTTTCTTT
TRBJ2-7,-,-,TRBV6-6,CASSYGHRAYEQYF,TGTGCCAGCAGTTACGGACACCGAGCCTACGAGCAGTACTTC
TRBJ2-7,-,-,TRBV6-1,CASSALPPQGGYEQYF,TGTGCCAGCAGTGCCCTACCCCCCCAAGGGGGCTACGAGCAGTACTTC
TRBJ1-1,-,-,TRBV4-3,CASSQDTGNTEAFF,TGCGCCAGCAGCCAAGATACTGGGAACACTGAAGCTTTCTTT
TRBJ2-3,TRBD1,-,TRBV7-6,CASSPGTASSTDTQYF,TGTGCCAGCAGCCCCGGGACAGCTAGTAGCACAGATACGCAGTATTTT
TRBJ2-5,-,-,TRBV6-5,CASSYSSVGGGTQYF,TGTGCCAGCAGTTACTCCTCGGTAGGGGGGGGGACCCAGTACTTC
TRBJ2-7,-,-,TRBV5-1,CASSTGQPRDEQYF,TGCGCCAGCAGCACCGGACAGCCAAGGGACGAGCAGTACTTC
TRBJ2-1,TRBD1,-,TRBV19,CASSRTGGFDNEQFF,TGTGCCAGTTCAAGGACAGGGGGTTTCGACAATGAGCAGTTCTTC
TRBJ2-7,-,-,TRBV2,CASSQGITPYEQYF,TGTGCCAGCAGTCAGGGGATAACGCCCTACGAGCAGTACTTC
TRBJ2-5,TRBD2,-,TRBV29-1,CSVSGGAKETQYF,TGCAGCGTTAGCGGGGGGGCAAAAGAGACCCAGTACTTC
TRBJ2-5,TRBD2,-,TRBV5-5,CASSRSGGPMAQYF,TGTGCCAGCAGCCGTAGCGGGGGACCCATGGCCCAGTACTTC
TRBJ2-1,-,-,TRBV7-9,CASSSNARGNEQFF,TGTGCCAGCAGCTCCAACGCCCGGGGGAATGAGCAGTTCTTC
TRBJ2-3,TRBD2,few,TRBV9,CASSAPGTSGSATQYF,TGTGCCAGCAGCGCCCCCGGGACTAGCGGGTCGGCTACGCAGTATTTT